This T cell receptor beta chain was sequenced in a study of post-analysis software for immune sequencing data. Prepared TCR beta cDNA libraries contained unique molecular identifiers. Once roughly 0.9 to 11 million T cells were used, roughly 0.5 million cDNA molecules resulted. TCRdb reprocessed the PCR reads via MiXCR and lists one record per CDR3 protein. The sample holds about 540,000 distinct CDR3 sequences, 34% seen once. Study results and limitations: Roughly 5 TRBV segments (TRBV5-6, TRBV5-1 and TRBV20-1 among them) occurred more frequently in patients than in controls. Comparison with controls showed significantly lower normalized Chao1 diversity in multiple sclerosis patients.

This clonotype was recorded many times. The antigen is unknown. This CDR3 spans 17 amino acids. Trimming took off 3 bases at V and 4 bases at J, with 20 bases between the two ends. Per germline, CDR1 SGHTA and CDR2 FQGNSA. Specimen: blood. The gene calls are TRBV7-2 and TRBJ2-3; tentative D call: TRBD2 (7 bases). The TCR sequence derives from a girl between 2 and 17 years old with multiple sclerosis. The CDR3 DNA reads TGTGCCAGCAGCTTCGTCGGGGGGCGGGGCGGCTCAGATACGCAGTATTTT. Translating it yields CASSFVGGRGGSDTQYF. The whole variable domain, remainder taken from reference TRBV7-2 and TRBJ2-3, is GAGVSQSPSNKVTEKGKDVELRCDPISGHTALYWYRQSLGQGLEFLIYFQGNSAPDKSGLPSDRFSAERTGGSVSTLTIQRTQQEDSAVYLCASSFVGGRGGSDTQYFGPGTRLTVL.